The T cell receptor (beta chain) under discussion was sequenced for a study of blood T cell repertoires in COVID-19. Across the study: The samples span acute and convalescent COVID-19 from the United States, Italy and Spain. Sample material is recorded as cDNA or gDNA derived from T cells, B-cell-depleted T cells, or PBMCs.

Clones were read by immunoSEQ multiplex PCR, and TCRdb kept only the in-frame ones, dropping some. The table has fewer than 600,000 clones, 89% seen once. The specimen was peripheral blood. The receptor was isolated from a man aged 18 to 30 with COVID-19, enrolled during active disease.

DNA for the CDR3: TGTGCCAGCAGCCCCGAATCGGACGCCAGGGCCAACTATGGCTACACCTTC. Its translation: CASSPESDARANYGYTF. The gene calls are TRBV7-9 and TRBJ1-2, with TRBD1 as a possible D gene (5 bases). From germline, CDR1 is SEHNR and CDR2 FQNEAQ (reference sequence). The CDR3 covers 17 residues. V lost 5 bases to trimming and J lost 2 bases, with 21 bases between them.